These T cell receptor beta chains were read from a single sample in a study of shared clonotypes between healthy human individuals. Profiled with immunoSEQ multiplex PCR; TCRdb holds only in-frame clones, not every one. This sample has 1,500,000 or so clones, with more than 95% found just once. Sequenced: naive CD4+ T cells sorted from blood. All receptors come from a young man in good health. The CDR3 runs from the conserved cysteine through the conserved F or W. Fields, in order: clone size, V gene, J gene, D gene, CDR3 protein, CDR3 DNA. D genes are given only for firm matches. Some rows mark clone size as missing; the rest say once, few, many or name a class of expanded clone.

clone_size: few
v_call: TRBV9
j_call: TRBJ2-5
d_call: TRBD1
cdr3_aa: CASSVGQGQETQYF
cdr3_nt: TGTGCCAGCAGCGTAGGACAGGGCCAAGAGACCCAGTACTTC

clone_size: .
v_call: TRBV5-1
j_call: TRBJ2-1
d_call: .
cdr3_aa: CASSFGLTTLSYNEQFF
cdr3_nt: TGCGCCAGCAGCTTCGGACTGACTACCCTCTCCTACAATGAGCAGTTCTTC

clone_size: .
v_call: TRBV6-6
j_call: TRBJ1-5
d_call: .
cdr3_aa: CASSYAYRSNQPQHF
cdr3_nt: TGTGCCAGCAGTTACGCATACAGAAGCAATCAGCCCCAGCATTTT

clone_size: .
v_call: TRBV6-5
j_call: TRBJ2-5
d_call: .
cdr3_aa: CASSYSNDLETQYF
cdr3_nt: TGTGCCAGCAGTTACTCGAACGACTTAGAGACCCAGTACTTC

clone_size: .
v_call: TRBV6-5
j_call: TRBJ2-7
d_call: .
cdr3_aa: CASSYGGTAYEQYF
cdr3_nt: TGTGCCAGCAGTTACGGGGGGACAGCCTACGAGCAGTACTTC

clone_size: .
v_call: TRBV6-5
j_call: TRBJ2-3
d_call: .
cdr3_aa: CASSYSSGVSDTQYF
cdr3_nt: TGTGCCAGCAGTTACTCTTCGGGAGTATCAGATACGCAGTATTTT

clone_size: .
v_call: TRBV5-1
j_call: TRBJ2-1
d_call: TRBD2
cdr3_aa: CASSLGLAAWYNEQFF
cdr3_nt: TGCGCCAGCAGCCTGGGACTAGCGGCTTGGTACAATGAGCAGTTCTTC

clone_size: .
v_call: TRBV7-2
j_call: TRBJ1-5
d_call: .
cdr3_aa: CASSLGGTRINQPQHF
cdr3_nt: TGTGCCAGCAGCTTAGGGGGGACAAGGATTAATCAGCCCCAGCATTTT

clone_size: .
v_call: TRBV9
j_call: TRBJ2-1
d_call: .
cdr3_aa: CASSVSGPNSYNEQFF
cdr3_nt: TGTGCCAGCAGCGTTTCAGGACCCAACTCCTACAATGAGCAGTTCTTC

clone_size: .
v_call: TRBV5-6
j_call: TRBJ2-1
d_call: TRBD1
cdr3_aa: CASSPLQGAGEQFF
cdr3_nt: TGTGCCAGCAGCCCCTTGCAGGGGGCGGGTGAGCAGTTCTTC

clone_size: .
v_call: TRBV28
j_call: TRBJ2-7
d_call: TRBD2
cdr3_aa: CASSASGLASYEQYF
cdr3_nt: TGTGCCAGCAGTGCCTCGGGACTAGCGAGCTACGAGCAGTACTTC

clone_size: .
v_call: TRBV7-9
j_call: TRBJ2-7
d_call: TRBD1
cdr3_aa: CASSLVGDRASYEQYF
cdr3_nt: TGTGCCAGCAGCTTAGTTGGGGACAGGGCCTCCTACGAGCAGTACTTC

clone_size: .
v_call: TRBV4-1
j_call: TRBJ2-7
d_call: .
cdr3_aa: CASSQPEAGRTYEQYF
cdr3_nt: TGCGCCAGCAGCCAGCCAGAGGCGGGGCGGACCTACGAGCAGTACTTC

clone_size: once
v_call: TRBV12-5
j_call: TRBJ2-3
d_call: .
cdr3_aa: CASGPGSIRGDIAQYF
cdr3_nt: TGTGCTAGTGGTCCGGGCTCGATACGTGGGGATATAGCGCAGTATTTT

clone_size: .
v_call: TRBV19
j_call: TRBJ2-4
d_call: .
cdr3_aa: CASSIWDSKNIQYF
cdr3_nt: TGTGCCAGTAGTATTTGGGATTCCAAAAACATTCAGTACTTC

clone_size: .
v_call: TRBV27
j_call: TRBJ1-2
d_call: .
cdr3_aa: CASSKPGPNYGYTF
cdr3_nt: TGTGCCAGCAGCAAACCGGGACCGAACTATGGCTACACCTTC

clone_size: .
v_call: TRBV9
j_call: TRBJ2-5
d_call: .
cdr3_aa: CASSVRDTGFQETQYF
cdr3_nt: TGTGCCAGCAGCGTAAGGGACACGGGATTCCAAGAGACCCAGTACTTC

clone_size: .
v_call: TRBV10-3
j_call: TRBJ2-1
d_call: .
cdr3_aa: CAISGGTDLNEQFF
cdr3_nt: TGTGCCATCAGTGGGGGGACCGATCTCAATGAGCAGTTCTTC

clone_size: .
v_call: TRBV9
j_call: TRBJ2-1
d_call: TRBD1
cdr3_aa: CASSFRDSFGEQFF
cdr3_nt: TGTGCCAGCAGTTTCAGGGACAGCTTTGGGGAGCAGTTCTTC

clone_size: .
v_call: TRBV28
j_call: TRBJ1-3
d_call: .
cdr3_aa: CASTPGGGNTIYF
cdr3_nt: TGTGCCAGCACCCCCGGCGGTGGAAACACCATATATTTT

clone_size: .
v_call: TRBV6-5
j_call: TRBJ1-1
d_call: .
cdr3_aa: CASTRGEMNTEAFF
cdr3_nt: TGTGCCAGCACTAGGGGTGAAATGAACACTGAAGCTTTCTTT

clone_size: once
v_call: TRBV5-1
j_call: TRBJ2-3
d_call: TRBD2
cdr3_aa: CASGSGGGPDTQYF
cdr3_nt: TGCGCCAGCGGATCGGGGGGGGGCCCAGATACGCAGTATTTT

clone_size: .
v_call: TRBV28
j_call: TRBJ2-7
d_call: TRBD2
cdr3_aa: CASSQRGYYEQYF
cdr3_nt: TGTGCCAGCAGTCAGCGGGGATATTACGAGCAGTACTTC

clone_size: .
v_call: TRBV28
j_call: TRBJ1-2
d_call: .
cdr3_aa: CASSSYRTVKDYGYTF
cdr3_nt: TGTGCCAGCAGTTCTTACCGGACAGTAAAGGATTATGGCTACACCTTC

clone_size: .
v_call: TRBV11-2
j_call: TRBJ1-4
d_call: .
cdr3_aa: CASSYTWARDEKLFF
cdr3_nt: TGTGCCAGCAGCTACACGTGGGCACGAGATGAAAAACTGTTTTTT

clone_size: .
v_call: TRBV21-1
j_call: TRBJ2-1
d_call: .
cdr3_aa: CASSKFGRLTSPNEQFF
cdr3_nt: TGTGCCAGCAGCAAATTTGGGAGACTGACTAGTCCCAATGAGCAGTTCTTC

clone_size: .
v_call: TRBV7-6
j_call: TRBJ2-3
d_call: .
cdr3_aa: CASSLGQPPDTQYF
cdr3_nt: TGTGCCAGCAGCTTAGGGCAACCCCCGGATACGCAGTATTTT